The 29 T cell receptor beta chains reported below all come from one sample, sequenced in a study of blood T cell repertoires in COVID-19. The assay was immunoSEQ multiplex PCR, and TCRdb's table has in-frame clones only and misses some. The repertoire holds some 180,000 clones, with around nine tenths as singletons. The sample comprised peripheral blood. Receptors were obtained from a woman aged 80 or over with COVID-19, enrolled during active disease.

This clone was counted a single time. This chain links TRBV11-2 with TRBJ2-4; 8 nucleotides align to TRBD2. CDR1 and CDR2 from the germline V gene are SGHAT and FQNNGV. V trimming: 5 bases; J trimming: 0 bases; junction bases outside the gene matches: 9. This CDR3 has 17 amino acids. CDR3 sequence reads: CASSPRTSRLAKNIQYF. CDR3 in DNA: TGTGCCAGCAGCCCCAGGACTAGCAGACTAGCCAAAAACATTCAGTACTTC.

The chain uses TRBV27 and TRBJ1-6; TRBD1 matches 9 bases. The CDR3 runs 14 residues. The V and J ends lost 6 bases and 9 bases, in that order; junction bases with no gene match: 6. Germline V gene data show CDR1 as MNHEY and CDR2 as SMNVEV (reference sequence). This chain's CDR3 is CASSPDRGRSPLHF. CDR3 in DNA: TGTGCCAGCAGCCCGGACAGGGGTCGTTCACCCCTCCACTTT.

V and J are TRBV7-2 and TRBJ2-1; 10 bases align to TRBD2. V lost 1 base to trimming and J lost 10 bases; unmatched junction nucleotides: 10. CDR1 is SGHTA, CDR2 FQGNSA, per germline. This CDR3 contains 16 residues. Written as DNA, the CDR3 is TGTGCCAGCAGCTTAGAGGCTAGCGGGAGATGGGGAGAGCAGTTCTTC. Translating gives CASSLEASGRWGEQFF.

The chain couples TRBV7-3 to TRBJ2-3; TRBD1 is a possible D gene (9 bases). CDR3 length: 15 amino acids. V lost 3 bases to trimming and J lost 3 bases, with 13 bases between them. CDR1 is SGHTA, CDR2 FQGTGA, per germline. CDR3 amino acids: CASSFSGTGTDTQYF. DNA for the CDR3: TGTGCCAGCAGCTTTAGCGGGACAGGGACAGATACGCAGTATTTT.

The V and J genes are TRBV28 and TRBJ2-7; 7 positions match TRBD1. The CDR3 contains 13 residues. The trim removed 4 bases at V and 2 bases at J, leaving 2 bases unmatched. Germline V lookup: CDR1 MDHEN, CDR2 SYDVKM. CDR3 DNA sequence: TGTGCCAGCAGTTCGGGACAGACCTACGAGCAGTACTTC. It codes for CASSSGQTYEQYF. Drawing the rest from reference TRBV28 and TRBJ2-7, the complete variable domain is DVKVTQSSRYLVKRTGEKVFLECVQDMDHENMFWYRQDPGLGLRLIYFSYDVKMKEKGDIPEGYSVSREKKERFSLILESASTNQTSMYLCASSSGQTYEQYFGPGTRLTVT.

CDR3 sequence (DNA): TGTGCCAGCAGCTTCAACCAGGGGACCTCTGGGGCCAACGTCCTGACTTTC. Protein: CASSFNQGTSGANVLTF. The genes are TRBV11-2 and TRBJ2-6, with D tentatively TRBD1 (6 bases). Germline V CDR1 and CDR2: SGHAT, FQNNGV. Trimming removed 3 bases at V and 0 bases at J, with 12 bases between. The CDR3 extends over 17 amino acids. The whole variable domain, filled in from reference TRBV11-2 and TRBJ2-6, reads EAGVAQSPRYKIIEKRQSVAFWCNPISGHATLYWYQQILGQGPKLLIQFQNNGVVDDSQLPKDRFSAERLKGVDSTLKIQPAKLEDSAVYLCASSFNQGTSGANVLTFGAGSRLTVL.

The chain joins TRBV6-2 or TRBV6-3 to TRBJ1-6; D gene uncertain. Germline CDR1 is MNHEY and CDR2 is SVGEGT. V lost 4 bases and J lost 10, with 14 bases in between. The CDR3 totals 14 residues. Here the CDR3 reads CASSWSSGESPLHF. DNA for the CDR3: TGTGCCAGCAGTTGGTCCTCCGGGGAGTCACCCCTCCACTTT.

Worth noting for this clone: The sample has other DNA sequences that encode this CDR3 too. V and J are TRBV29-1 and TRBJ1-1; unclear D gene. Per the germline V gene, CDR1 is SQVTM and CDR2 is ANQGSEA. The CDR3 has 12 amino acids. Trimming shortened V by 4 bases and J by 1 base, and 7 bases separated the two germline ends. CDR3 nucleotide sequence: TGCAGCGTTGGGAGAGGGAACACTGAAGCTTTCTTT. Amino acid sequence: CSVGRGNTEAFF.

The V gene is TRBV4-2, the J gene TRBJ1-5, with TRBD1 as a possible D gene (6 bases). The CDR3 sequence is 15 residues long. V dropped 1 base and J dropped 2 bases, with 9 bases sitting between them. Per the germline V gene, CDR1 is LGHNA and CDR2 is YNFKEQ. The CDR3 loop is CASSQVRQGNQPQHF. DNA of the CDR3: TGTGCCAGCAGCCAAGTTCGACAGGGCAATCAGCCCCAGCATTTT.

The gene calls are TRBV9 and TRBJ2-2, with TRBD1 matching over 8 bases. Trimming cost V 2 bases and J 3 bases; bases outside gene matches: 0. Looked up from germline, CDR1 is SGDLS and CDR2 is YYNGEE. This CDR3 contains 14 residues. CDR3 region: CASSVDRDTGELFF. The CDR3 DNA sequence: TGTGCCAGCAGCGTGGACAGGGACACCGGGGAGCTGTTTTTT.

This clone was found a few times. This rearrangement joins TRBV9 to TRBJ1-5, with 10 bases matching TRBD1. Germline trimming cut 2 bases from V and 7 bases from J; bases unmatched to any gene: 6. The CDR3 length is 15 residues. CDR1 and CDR2 from the germline V gene are SGDLS and YYNGEE. The CDR3 spells CASSVGQGIGQPQHF. The DNA of the CDR3 is TGTGCCAGCAGCGTGGGACAGGGGATCGGGCAGCCCCAGCATTTT. Using reference TRBV9 and TRBJ1-5 for the parts outside the CDR3, the full variable domain is DSGVTQTPKHLITATGQRVTLRCSPRSGDLSVYWYQQSLDQGLQFLIQYYNGEERAKGNILERFSAQQFPDLHSELNLSSLELGDSALYFCASSVGQGIGQPQHFGDGTRLSIL.

The chain recombines TRBV28 with TRBJ2-3; 7 positions match TRBD2. The CDR3 has 19 amino acids. The V gene's germline CDR1 is MDHEN and CDR2 SYDVKM. V lost 2 bases to trimming and J lost 3 bases; unmatched junction nucleotides: 17. The CDR3 loop is CASSLQFKFAGVRTDTQYF. The CDR3 DNA reads TGTGCCAGCAGTTTACAGTTTAAGTTTGCGGGAGTGAGGACAGATACGCAGTATTTT.

CDR3 DNA sequence: TGTGCCAGCAGTGCAGCCCCCGGGGGCACCGGGGAGCTGTTTTTT. Protein product: CASSAAPGGTGELFF. V is TRBV9 and J is TRBJ2-2, with a tentative D call TRBD2 (6 bases). Germline CDR1 and CDR2: SGDLS and YYNGEE. V lost 5 bases and J 4 bases, leaving 15 bases between the germline ends. The CDR3 is 15 amino acids.

V usage is TRBV10-2 and J usage is TRBJ2-3, with TRBD2 identical over 11 bases. This CDR3 has 16 residues. The germline V gene has CDR1 WSHSY and CDR2 SAAADI. With V trimmed by 6 bases and J by 3 bases, 8 bases remained unmatched. This CDR3 reads CASRRQTSGITDTQYF. In nucleotides, the CDR3 is TGCGCCAGCAGAAGGCAGACTAGCGGGATTACAGATACGCAGTATTTT.

V gene TRBV5-8 combines with J gene TRBJ1-2, with D possibly matching TRBD1 (5 bases). Per the germline V gene, CDR1 is SGHTS and CDR2 is YDEGEE. V was trimmed by 3 bases and J by 7 bases, leaving 19 bases between them. This CDR3 has 15 amino acids. CDR3 sequence reads: CASSSRQWGRGGYTF. For the CDR3, the DNA is TGTGCCAGCAGCTCCCGACAGTGGGGCCGAGGTGGCTACACCTTC.

The V and J genes are TRBV6-5 and TRBJ1-5, with TRBD1 identical over 7 bases. Germline CDR1 reads MNHEY; CDR2 reads SVGAGI. CDR3 length equals 13 residues. V was pared by 6 bases and J by 8 bases, with 7 bases of the junction left unmatched. The CDR3 region has the DNA TGTGCCAGCAGAGGACAGGCTCTTGAGCCCCAGCATTTT. Translation gives CASRGQALEPQHF.

CDR3 coding DNA: TGTGCCAGCAGCTTTTCCAGGACAGGAATCTCCTACGAGCAGTACTTC. Protein sequence: CASSFSRTGISYEQYF. This sequence joins TRBV11-2 and TRBJ2-7; TRBD1 aligns across 7 bases. The CDR3 runs to 16 residues. Germline CDR1 is SGHAT and CDR2 is FQNNGV. The junction had 8 bases not matched to a gene; V was cut back by 3 bases and J by 0 bases.

This clone was observed at least ten times. The chain has TRBV27 and TRBJ1-4; 8 bases line up with TRBD1. From germline, CDR1 is MNHEY and CDR2 SMNVEV (reference sequence). Unmatched junction bases numbered 9, after V lost 4 bases and J lost 8 bases. The CDR3 extends over 15 amino acids. The CDR3 coding sequence is TGTGCCAGCAGTTCAAACAGGGGGTTACAAGAAAAACTGTTTTTT. This sequence encodes CASSSNRGLQEKLFF.

The chain uses TRBV19 and TRBJ2-1, with 7 bases that match TRBD2. The junction had 7 bases not matched to a gene; V was cut back by 4 bases and J by 4 bases. This CDR3 has 15 amino acids. Germline assignment: CDR1 LNHDA and CDR2 SQIVND (reference sequence). The DNA of the CDR3 is TGTGCCAGTAGTACGGCTAGCGGCCCATACAATGAGCAGTTCTTC. Translated, it gives CASSTASGPYNEQFF.

V usage is TRBV27 and J usage is TRBJ2-3; weak D call: TRBD2 (5 bases). The ends were cut back, 5 bases at V and 3 bases at J, with 12 bases in the middle. CDR3 length: 14 residues. Germline V gene data show CDR1 as MNHEY and CDR2 as SMNVEV (reference sequence). The CDR3 is CASSREYGTDTQYF. Written as DNA, the CDR3 is TGTGCCAGCAGTCGGGAATACGGTACAGATACGCAGTATTTT.

The chain combines TRBV7-9 with TRBJ2-1; 11 positions match TRBD2. Germline assignment: CDR1 SEHNR and CDR2 FQNEAQ (reference sequence). After removal of 5 bases from V and 6 bases from J, the junction contained 18 bases not matched to a gene. The CDR3 contains 19 residues. The CDR3: CASSPLAGEGRHWGNEQFF. The DNA of the CDR3 is TGTGCCAGCAGCCCACTAGCGGGAGAGGGTCGGCATTGGGGCAATGAGCAGTTCTTC.

The chain employs TRBV19 and TRBJ1-5, with D possibly being TRBD1 (6 bases). The CDR3 covers 15 residues. The V gene lost 6 bases and the J gene lost 0 bases, with 12 bases spanning the gap. The germline gives CDR1 LNHDA, CDR2 SQIVND (reference sequence). CDR3 nucleotide sequence: TGTGCCAGTAGGGGGAAGGGGGTTAGCAATCAGCCCCAGCATTTT. It codes for CASRGKGVSNQPQHF.

The chain links TRBV29-1 to TRBJ2-5; TRBD1 aligns across 11 bases. Trimming took 6 bases from V and 4 from J; bases not matched to a gene: 7. Looked up from germline, CDR1 is SQVTM and CDR2 is ANQGSEA. The CDR3 loop spans 14 amino acids. The CDR3 region is CSVRDRGIRETQYF. Here the CDR3 DNA reads TGCAGCGTCAGGGACAGGGGGATTCGAGAGACCCAGTACTTC.

The rearrangement joins TRBV10-3 to TRBJ2-7; TRBD1 aligns across 9 bases. The CDR3 has 12 residues. CDR1 ENHRY and CDR2 SYGVKD come from the germline V gene. V lost 8 bases, J lost 5 bases, and 4 bases stayed unmatched. CDR3 amino acids: CAISGQGNEQYF. The CDR3 nucleotides read TGTGCCATCTCGGGACAGGGAAACGAGCAGTACTTC.

In DNA, the CDR3 is TGTGCCAGCAGCAATATCGGGAGAGACAATGAGCAGTTCTTC. Its protein is CASSNIGRDNEQFF. The V gene is TRBV6-2 or TRBV6-3, the J gene TRBJ2-1; D might be TRBD2 (6 bases). V lost 6 bases and J lost 5, with 14 bases in between. The CDR3 sequence is 14 residues long. The V gene's germline CDR1 is MNHEY and CDR2 SVGEGT.

The rearrangement uses TRBV25-1 and TRBJ2-1; 13 nucleotides agree with TRBD2. Germline loops: CDR1 MGHDK, CDR2 SYGVNS. There are 15 residues in the CDR3. J gave up 10 bases and V 9 bases, and 12 bases lay outside the gene matches. Here the CDR3 reads CASEETSGRTGEQFF. The CDR3 coding sequence is TGTGCCAGTGAAGAGACTAGCGGGAGGACGGGGGAGCAGTTCTTC.

The chain combines TRBV18 with TRBJ1-4; possible D gene TRBD1, 6 bases. The CDR3 consists of 16 residues. V gave up 3 bases and J gave up 7 bases, with 18 bases separating them. Germline V gene lookup returns CDR1 KGHSH and CDR2 LQKENI. The CDR3 loop reads CASSPNSGDLGEKLFF. CDR3 DNA sequence: TGTGCCAGCTCACCTAACTCAGGGGATTTAGGTGAAAAACTGTTTTTT.

This clone was observed a few times. The chain employs TRBV11-2 and TRBJ1-2; no clear D gene. Deletions cut 4 bases from V and 8 bases from J, with 14 bases between. Germline V CDR1 and CDR2: SGHAT, FQNNGV. The CDR3 is made up of 13 amino acids. In nucleotides, the CDR3 is TGTGCCAGCAGCTCGAGACCCTTCGGGGGCTACACCTTC. Residues: CASSSRPFGGYTF.

This chain links TRBV5-1 with TRBJ1-2; 8 bases align to TRBD1. V lost 4 bases, J lost 1 base, and 6 bases stayed unmatched. CDR1 SGHRS and CDR2 YFSETQ come from the germline V gene. The CDR3 sequence is 15 residues long. CDR3 residues: CASSPGTGGNYGYTF. The CDR3 nucleotides read TGCGCCAGCAGCCCCGGGACAGGCGGTAACTATGGCTACACCTTC.